Each of the 8 T cell receptor beta chains below was sequenced from the same sample in a study. The table came from immunoSEQ multiplex PCR; TCRdb's copy has only in-frame clones and leaves some out. Here the sample spans under 90,000 clones, 80% to 95% being singletons. The sample consisted of PBMCs. Receptors were obtained from a man aged 35 to 55 with rheumatoid arthritis.

The chain joins TRBV30 to TRBJ1-6, with D possibly TRBD1 on 6 matching bases. There are 15 residues in the CDR3. Germline V gene sequence: CDR1 GTSNPN, CDR2 SVGIG (reference sequence). Between the trimmed V and J ends, which lost 3 bases and 8 bases, there was a span of 17 bases. This chain's CDR3 is CAWSHRGGRDSPLHF. Written as DNA, the CDR3 is TGTGCCTGGAGCCACCGAGGGGGTCGGGATTCACCCCTCCACTTT.

The chain is built from TRBV27 and TRBJ2-1, with D unresolved. CDR3 length: 16 residues. Germline CDR1 and CDR2: MNHEY and SMNVEV (reference sequence). With 5 bases removed from V and 0 bases from J, the gap between germline ends came to 14 bases. The CDR3 DNA sequence: TGTGCCAGCAGTCCGACCAACCCGAGCTCCTACAATGAGCAGTTCTTC. Translation gives CASSPTNPSSYNEQFF.

V is TRBV7-3 and J is TRBJ2-7, with 9 bases identical to TRBD2. Germline lookup yields CDR1 SGHTA and CDR2 FQGTGA. Losses at the gene ends were 4 bases for V and 3 bases for J; bases not matched to a gene: 7. The CDR3 length is 15 residues. The CDR3 nucleotides read TGTGCCAGCAGCTCCTGGCTAGCGGGGATCTACGAGCAGTACTTC. Its protein product is CASSSWLAGIYEQYF.

V and J are TRBV6-5 and TRBJ2-7; 7 bases are a match to TRBD1. Losses at the gene ends were 6 bases for V and 2 bases for J; bases not matched to a gene: 7. Germline V CDR1 and CDR2: MNHEY, SVGAGI. The CDR3 has 14 residues. The CDR3 nucleotides are TGTGCCAGCAGGCGACGGACAGGTCCCTACGAGCAGTACTTC. Residues: CASRRRTGPYEQYF.

This sequence joins TRBV6-5 and TRBJ1-6, with 8 nucleotides matching TRBD1. This CDR3 spans 15 amino acids. J lost 5 bases, V lost 2 bases, and 2 bases had no gene match. The germline V gene has CDR1 MNHEY and CDR2 SVGAGI. CDR3 DNA: TGTGCCAGCAGTTACGACAGGGGTGATAATTCACCCCTCCACTTT. Its protein is CASSYDRGDNSPLHF.

This chain joins TRBV5-1 and TRBJ1-1, with 9 nucleotides matching TRBD1. Germline lookup yields CDR1 SGHRS and CDR2 YFSETQ. With 9 bases clipped from V and 1 base from J, the junction kept 4 bases outside the gene matches. The CDR3 loop spans 13 amino acids. CDR3 loop: CATGQGKNTEAFF. CDR3 DNA: TGCGCCACCGGACAGGGGAAGAACACTGAAGCTTTCTTT.

The chain recombines TRBV6-4 with TRBJ2-7; the match to TRBD2 covers 12 bases. The CDR3 consists of 15 residues. Germline assignment: CDR1 MRHNA and CDR2 SNTAGT. The V gene end was trimmed by 5 bases and the J gene end by 5 bases; junction bases not matched to a gene: 7. The CDR3 is CASSPTSGSYDEQYF. In DNA form, the CDR3 reads TGTGCCAGCAGTCCGACTAGCGGGAGTTACGACGAGCAGTACTTC.

The chain links TRBV6-5 to TRBJ1-2; perhaps TRBD1 as D (6 bases). Germline-derived CDR1 and CDR2 are MNHEY and SVGAGI. This CDR3 comprises 16 residues. Trimming removed 2 bases at V and 0 bases at J, with 13 bases between. For the CDR3, the DNA is TGTGCCAGCAGTTACGCAGGGGCGAAAACTAACTATGGCTACACCTTC. Protein: CASSYAGAKTNYGYTF.